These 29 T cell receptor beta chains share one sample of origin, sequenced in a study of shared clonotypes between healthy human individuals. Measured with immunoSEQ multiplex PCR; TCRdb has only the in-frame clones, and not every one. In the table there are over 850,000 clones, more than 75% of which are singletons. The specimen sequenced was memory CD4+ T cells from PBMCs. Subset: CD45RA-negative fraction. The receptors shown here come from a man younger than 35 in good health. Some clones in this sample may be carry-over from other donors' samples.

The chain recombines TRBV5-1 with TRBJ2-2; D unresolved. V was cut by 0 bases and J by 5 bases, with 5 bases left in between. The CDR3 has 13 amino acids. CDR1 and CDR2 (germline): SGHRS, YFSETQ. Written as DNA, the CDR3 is TGCGCCAGCAGCTTGGTAGTGACCGGGGAGCTGTTTTTT. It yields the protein CASSLVVTGELFF.

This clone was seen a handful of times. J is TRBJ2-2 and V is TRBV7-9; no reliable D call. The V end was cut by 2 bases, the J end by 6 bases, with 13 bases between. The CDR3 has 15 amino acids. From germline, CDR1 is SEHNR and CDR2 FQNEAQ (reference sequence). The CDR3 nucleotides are TGTGCCAGCAGCTTAATGTCTTCCCCCGCCGGGGAGCTGTTTTTT. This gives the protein CASSLMSSPAGELFF.

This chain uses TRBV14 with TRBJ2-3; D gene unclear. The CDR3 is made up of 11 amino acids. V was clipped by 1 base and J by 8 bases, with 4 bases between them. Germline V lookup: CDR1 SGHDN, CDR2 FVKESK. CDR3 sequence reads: CASSQGATQYF. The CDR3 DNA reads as TGTGCCAGCAGCCAAGGAGCTACGCAGTATTTT.

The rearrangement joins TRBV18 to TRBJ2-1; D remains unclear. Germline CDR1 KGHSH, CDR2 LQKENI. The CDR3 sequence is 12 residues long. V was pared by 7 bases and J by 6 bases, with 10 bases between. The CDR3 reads CASFTLGNEQFF. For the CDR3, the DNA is TGTGCCAGCTTTACTCTGGGCAATGAGCAGTTCTTC.

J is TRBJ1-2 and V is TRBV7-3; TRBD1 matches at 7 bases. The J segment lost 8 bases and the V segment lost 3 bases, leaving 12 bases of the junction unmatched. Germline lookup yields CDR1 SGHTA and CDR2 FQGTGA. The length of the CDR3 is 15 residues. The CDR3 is CASSLGTGVGRGYTF. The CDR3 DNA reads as TGTGCCAGCAGCTTGGGAACAGGGGTCGGTCGAGGCTACACCTTC.

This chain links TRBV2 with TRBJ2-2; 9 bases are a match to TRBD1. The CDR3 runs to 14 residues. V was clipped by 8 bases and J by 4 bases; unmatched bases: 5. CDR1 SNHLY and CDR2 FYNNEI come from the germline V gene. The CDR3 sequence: CASGTGWSTGELFF. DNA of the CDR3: TGTGCCAGCGGGACAGGGTGGAGCACCGGGGAGCTGTTTTTT.

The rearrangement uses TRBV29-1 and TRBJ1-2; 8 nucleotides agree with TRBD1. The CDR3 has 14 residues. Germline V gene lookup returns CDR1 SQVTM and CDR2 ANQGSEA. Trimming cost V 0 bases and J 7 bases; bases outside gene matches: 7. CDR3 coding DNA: TGCAGCGTTGAAGATCCGGACAGGGTCGGTGGCTACACCTTC. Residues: CSVEDPDRVGGYTF.

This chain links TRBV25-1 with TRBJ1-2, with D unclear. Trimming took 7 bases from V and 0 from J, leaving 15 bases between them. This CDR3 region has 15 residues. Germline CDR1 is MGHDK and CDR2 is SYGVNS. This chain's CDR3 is CASTWSGSSNYGYTF. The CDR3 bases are TGTGCCAGCACCTGGTCTGGCAGCTCTAACTATGGCTACACCTTC.

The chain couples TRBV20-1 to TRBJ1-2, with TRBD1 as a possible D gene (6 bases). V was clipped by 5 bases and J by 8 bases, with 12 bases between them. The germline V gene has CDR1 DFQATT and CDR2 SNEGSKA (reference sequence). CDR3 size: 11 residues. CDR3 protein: CSAPGAAGYTF. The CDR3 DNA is TGCAGTGCTCCGGGGGCGGCCGGCTACACCTTC.

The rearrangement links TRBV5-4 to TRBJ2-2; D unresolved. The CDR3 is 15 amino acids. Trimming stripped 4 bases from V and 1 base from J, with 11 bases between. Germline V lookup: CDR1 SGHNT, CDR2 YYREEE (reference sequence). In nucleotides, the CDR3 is TGTGCCAGCAGCCCCCGGAGAGGGAACACCGGGGAGCTGTTTTTT. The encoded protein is CASSPRRGNTGELFF.

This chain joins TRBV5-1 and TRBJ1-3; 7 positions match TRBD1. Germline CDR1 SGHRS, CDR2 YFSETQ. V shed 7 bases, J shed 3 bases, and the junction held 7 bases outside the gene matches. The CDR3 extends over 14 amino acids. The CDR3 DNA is TGCGCCAGCGGCACAGGGGCGGGTGGAAACACCATATATTTT. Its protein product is CASGTGAGGNTIYF.

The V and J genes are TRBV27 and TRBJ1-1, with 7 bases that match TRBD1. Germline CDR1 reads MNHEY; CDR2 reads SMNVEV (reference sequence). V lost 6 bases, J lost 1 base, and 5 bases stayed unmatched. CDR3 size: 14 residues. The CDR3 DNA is TGTGCCAGCAGCAGGACAGGAGAGAACACTGAAGCTTTCTTT. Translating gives CASSRTGENTEAFF.

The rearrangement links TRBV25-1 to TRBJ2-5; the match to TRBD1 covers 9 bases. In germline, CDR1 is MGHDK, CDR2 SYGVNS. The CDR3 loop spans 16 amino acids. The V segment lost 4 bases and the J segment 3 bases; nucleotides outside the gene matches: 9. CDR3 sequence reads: CASSVIRGQGKETQYF. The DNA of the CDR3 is TGTGCCAGCAGTGTTATTCGAGGACAGGGGAAAGAGACCCAGTACTTC.

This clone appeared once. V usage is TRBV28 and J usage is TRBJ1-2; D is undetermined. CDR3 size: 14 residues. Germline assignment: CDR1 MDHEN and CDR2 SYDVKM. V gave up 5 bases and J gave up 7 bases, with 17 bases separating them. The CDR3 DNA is TGTGCCAGCAGTATAGTTAGGGTAGTTGCTGGCTACACCTTC. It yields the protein CASSIVRVVAGYTF.

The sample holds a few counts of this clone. The CDR3 nucleotides read TGCGCCAGCAGCCAAGATTTTACAGCCAATGGCTACACCTTC. The encoded protein is CASSQDFTANGYTF. J is TRBJ1-2 and V is TRBV4-1; D remains ambiguous. Trimming took 0 bases from V and 6 from J, leaving 11 bases between them. This CDR3 spans 14 amino acids. Germline lookup yields CDR1 MGHRA and CDR2 YSYEKL.

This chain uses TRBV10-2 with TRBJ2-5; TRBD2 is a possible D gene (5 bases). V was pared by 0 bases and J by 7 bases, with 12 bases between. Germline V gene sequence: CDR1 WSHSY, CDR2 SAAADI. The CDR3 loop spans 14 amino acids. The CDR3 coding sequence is TGCGCCAGCAGTGAGTCGAGCGGTTACGGGACCCAGTACTTC. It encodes CASSESSGYGTQYF.

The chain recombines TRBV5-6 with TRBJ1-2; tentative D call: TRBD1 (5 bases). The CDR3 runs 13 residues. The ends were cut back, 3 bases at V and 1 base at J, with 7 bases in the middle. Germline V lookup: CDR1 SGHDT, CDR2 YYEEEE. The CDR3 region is CASSSTDNYGYTF. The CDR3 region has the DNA TGTGCCAGCAGCTCGACAGATAACTATGGCTACACCTTC.

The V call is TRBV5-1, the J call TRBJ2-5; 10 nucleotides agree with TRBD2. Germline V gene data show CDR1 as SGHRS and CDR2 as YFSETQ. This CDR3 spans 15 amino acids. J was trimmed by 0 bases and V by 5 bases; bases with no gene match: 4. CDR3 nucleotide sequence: TGCGCCAGCAGTTATCTAGCGGGAGACCAAGAGACCCAGTACTTC. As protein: CASSYLAGDQETQYF. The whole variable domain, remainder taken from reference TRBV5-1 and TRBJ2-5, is KAGVTQTPRYLIKTRGQQVTLSCSPISGHRSVSWYQQTPGQGLQFLFEYFSETQRNKGNFPGRFSGRQFSNSRSEMNVSTLELGDSALYLCASSYLAGDQETQYFGPGTRLLVL.

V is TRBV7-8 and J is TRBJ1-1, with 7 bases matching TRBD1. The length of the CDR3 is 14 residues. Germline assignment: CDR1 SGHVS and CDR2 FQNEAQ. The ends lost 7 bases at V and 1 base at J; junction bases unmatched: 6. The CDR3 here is CASTETGRNTEAFF. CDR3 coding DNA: TGTGCCAGCACCGAGACAGGGAGGAACACTGAAGCTTTCTTT.

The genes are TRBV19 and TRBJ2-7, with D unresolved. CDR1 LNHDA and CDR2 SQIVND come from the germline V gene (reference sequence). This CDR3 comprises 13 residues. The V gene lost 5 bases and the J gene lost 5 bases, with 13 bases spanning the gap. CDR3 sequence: CASSPPSRDEQYF. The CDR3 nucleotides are TGTGCCAGTAGTCCCCCTAGTCGGGACGAGCAGTACTTC.

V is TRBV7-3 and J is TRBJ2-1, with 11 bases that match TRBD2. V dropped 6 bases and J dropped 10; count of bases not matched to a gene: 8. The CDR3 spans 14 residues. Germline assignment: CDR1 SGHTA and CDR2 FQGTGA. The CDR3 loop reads CASSPTSGTREQFF. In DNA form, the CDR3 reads TGTGCCAGCAGTCCGACTAGCGGGACCCGGGAGCAGTTCTTC.

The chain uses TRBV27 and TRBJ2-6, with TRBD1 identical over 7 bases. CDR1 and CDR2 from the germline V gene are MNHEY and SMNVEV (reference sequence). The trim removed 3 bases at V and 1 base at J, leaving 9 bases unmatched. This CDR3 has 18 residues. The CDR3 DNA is TGTGCCAGCAGTTTTCGGGCAGGGGGTAGTTCTGGGGCCAACGTCCTGACTTTC. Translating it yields CASSFRAGGSSGANVLTF.

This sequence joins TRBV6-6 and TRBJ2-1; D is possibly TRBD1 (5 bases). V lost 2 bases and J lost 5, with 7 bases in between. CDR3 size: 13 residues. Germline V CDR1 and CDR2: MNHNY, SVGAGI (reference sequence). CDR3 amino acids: CASSYQDNNEQFF. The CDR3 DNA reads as TGTGCCAGCAGTTACCAGGACAACAATGAGCAGTTCTTC.

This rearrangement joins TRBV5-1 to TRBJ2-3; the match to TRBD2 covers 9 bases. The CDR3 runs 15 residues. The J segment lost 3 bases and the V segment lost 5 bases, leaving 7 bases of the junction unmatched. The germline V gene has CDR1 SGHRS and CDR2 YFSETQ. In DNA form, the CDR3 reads TGCGCCAGCAGGAAAGATGCGGGAGGGACAGATACGCAGTATTTT. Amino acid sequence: CASRKDAGGTDTQYF.

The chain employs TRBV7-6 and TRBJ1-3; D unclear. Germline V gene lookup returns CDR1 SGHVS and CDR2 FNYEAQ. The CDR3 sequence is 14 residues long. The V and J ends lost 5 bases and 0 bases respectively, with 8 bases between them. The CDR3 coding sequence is TGTGCCAGCAGCCGGGAGTTCTCTGGAAACACCATATATTTT. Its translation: CASSREFSGNTIYF.

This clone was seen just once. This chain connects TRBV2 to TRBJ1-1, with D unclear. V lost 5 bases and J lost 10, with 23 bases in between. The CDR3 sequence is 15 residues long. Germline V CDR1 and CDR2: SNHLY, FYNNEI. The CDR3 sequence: CASSNGSPPASRAFF. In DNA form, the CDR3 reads TGTGCCAGCAGTAATGGGTCCCCGCCGGCGAGTAGAGCTTTCTTT.

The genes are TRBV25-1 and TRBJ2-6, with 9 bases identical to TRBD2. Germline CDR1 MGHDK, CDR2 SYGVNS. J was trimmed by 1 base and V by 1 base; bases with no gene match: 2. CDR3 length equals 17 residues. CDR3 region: CASSESGLASGANVLTF. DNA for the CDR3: TGTGCCAGCAGTGAATCAGGACTAGCGTCTGGGGCCAACGTCCTGACTTTC.

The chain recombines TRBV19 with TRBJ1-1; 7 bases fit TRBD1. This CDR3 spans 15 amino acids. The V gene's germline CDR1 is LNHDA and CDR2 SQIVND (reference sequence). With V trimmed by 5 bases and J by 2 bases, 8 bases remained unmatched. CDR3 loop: CASSWPRQGNTEAFF. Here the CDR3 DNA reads TGTGCCAGTAGTTGGCCCCGACAGGGCAACACTGAAGCTTTCTTT.

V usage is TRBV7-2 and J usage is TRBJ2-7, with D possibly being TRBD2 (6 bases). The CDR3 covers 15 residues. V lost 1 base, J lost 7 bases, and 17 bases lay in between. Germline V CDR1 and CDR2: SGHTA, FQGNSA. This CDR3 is CASSLGGLILGEQYF. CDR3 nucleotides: TGTGCCAGCAGCTTAGGGGGACTGATCCTCGGGGAGCAGTACTTC.